The sequence of this TCR beta chain was determined in a study of cytomegalovirus exposure and HLA in healthy donors (dated 2017 in TCRdb). At the level of the whole study: In an earlier analysis of under 600 of the donors, 276 Gb of sequence data and 117 million unique TCR beta sequences from roughly 190 million T cells were reported. About 320 gigabases of sequencing data and 70 million to 100 million unique TCR sequences were included in an early release covering about 700 HLA-typed donors. Among the roughly 390 genotyped donors, approximately 81% belonged to the genetic ancestry cluster associated with self-reported Caucasian donors. The study aimed to test whether signatures of past pathogen exposure could be identified by cataloging public T cell receptors. The T cell repertoires of 670 or so subjects were profiled by immunosequencing and related to cytomegalovirus serostatus. A separate validation cohort of more than 100 different subjects was used in addition to the 666-subject first cohort. To predict cytomegalovirus infection status, the study combined high-throughput TCR immunosequencing, statistical association of individual TCRs with disease status, and machine learning. To study patterns of TCR occurrence, a later analysis re-analyzed previously published TCR beta repertoires from 550 to 800 donors and added high-resolution HLA genotyping. In the later analysis, no new phenotypic data were used to find candidate immune exposures; instead, reliance was placed on TCR beta sequences and their occurrence across donors. To decide whether each TCR beta V gene segment behaved as functional or pseudogenic, an earlier analysis of fewer than 750 of the donors relied on high-throughput TCR beta sequencing. Alongside the repertoire data, information on donor age, sex, ethnicity and CMV serostatus was compiled. Genome-wide SNP genotypes for about 65% of the 666 donors were used in a later genetic analysis, which treated that subset as a discovery cohort. Every repertoire in the discovery cohort had been generated on one and the same sequencing platform. Both class I and class II loci were covered by HLA typing, at four-digit resolution. Typing coverage varied by locus: 629-630 donors for A, B, C, DRB1 and DQB1; approximately 500 for DQA1; approximately 570 for DPA1; roughly 450 for DPB1. Because of strong linkage in the cohort, roughly five DR-DQ haplotypes were treated as single units for association and clustering. On average, over 200,000 unique TCR beta nucleotide sequences were sequenced per donor among several hundred genotyped donors of the cohort, with about 17% of those sequences being non-productive.

To prepare the library, the immunoSEQ multiplex PCR assay was applied. The multiplex PCR relied on a mix of 60 forward primers for TCR Vbeta segments and 13 reverse primers for TCR Jbeta segments. The CDR3 region of rearranged TCR beta genes was amplified from genomic DNA with a multiplex PCR assay. On the Illumina HiSeq System, the amplified TCR beta libraries were sequenced as 87-base-pair reads. Per the source publication's procedure: A later analysis tallied some 79 million unique TCR beta chains across the 600 to 700 repertoires, and approximately 12 million of those chains were shared by two or more donors. Raw reads were error-corrected and collapsed into unique sequences with a nearest-neighbor algorithm that merged closely related sequences to remove PCR and sequencing errors. V, D and J gene segments were assigned by aligning CDR3 sequences to IMGT reference sequences. For a sequence to be retained, a match of at least six nucleotides to both a V gene segment and a J gene segment was required. A rearrangement was called productive if the CDR3 had no stop codons and remained in frame with V and J, and every other rearrangement was called non-productive. CDR3 was defined by IMGT convention, running from the second conserved V-encoded cysteine to the conserved J-encoded phenylalanine. The earlier analysis of 450 to 750 of the donors excluded any sequence lacking an unambiguous match to a single V gene segment. In an earlier analysis of approximately 590 of the donors, a V segment was called functional when productive rearrangements were above 56.7%, and segregating when the standard deviation between donors exceeded 5%. A statistical classification framework was developed to diagnose cytomegalovirus status using the catalog of TCR beta chain sequences. A later analysis assigned V and J genes by comparing TCR nucleotide sequences with IMGT/GENE-DB human TR gene sequences. Using the TCRdist pipeline, a later analysis assigned CDR3 sequences along with most-parsimonious VDJ recombination scenarios. In a later analysis, every TCR beta chain was defined by the combination of its CDR3 amino acid sequence and its V-gene family, and reads without a unique V-gene family were dropped. As a way to deal with suspected cross-contamination and a sequencing artifact, a later analysis dropped 450 to 600 nucleotide sequences that were highly shared and had low generation probability. A later analysis calculated a clonal expansion index for each public chain from normalized within-repertoire ranks of inferred template counts. In a later analysis, generation probabilities were computed with a VDJ recombination model fitted to out-of-frame rearrangements, and the resulting probabilities were checked against IGoR. Hypergeometric tests were used in a later analysis to score TCR-TCR, TCR-HLA and TCR-CMV co-occurrence, with a repertoire-size bias correction applied to the TCR pairs. To estimate false discovery rates, a later analysis permuted the HLA or CMV assignments 20 times. A later analysis grouped co-occurring TCRs with DBSCAN, adding TCRdist sequence similarity when clustering within HLA-allele-positive subsets. Repertoires with fewer than 30,000 or more than 120,000 public chains were left out of co-occurrence clustering, as were about 5 repertoires with anomalous nucleotide sharing. Here the immuneACCESS table is served through TCRdb, limited to in-frame sequences with V and J called. Missing clones are a known gap in these copies; in checked studies unresolved V genes cover under half, and the rest lacks a known reason. That table is the source of V, J and clone size, and D and trimming were worked out from the DNA. Counted in this sample were roughly 250,000 clones; approximately 80% of them appeared once. The top ten clones comprise over 0.3% of the sample.

Study-wide conclusions, independent of this receptor: In a later analysis, HLA-associated TCR beta chains showed more clonal expansion and lower generation probabilities than non-associated chains that were equally common. A later genetic analysis associated a missense DCLRE1C variant with V-gene and J-gene trimming of TCR beta chains, and an independent cohort replicated the association. The 87-base-pair reads could not distinguish some IMGT-functional V segments, including TRBV6-2 and TRBV6-3, so those segments were excluded. Compared with the approximately 670-donor mean, donors in an Asian-associated ancestry cluster had fewer N-insertions in productive TCRs, according to a later genetic analysis. A total of 150 to 200 TCR beta chains were listed by the study as associated with cytomegalovirus. About 17 rarely observed V segments, including chromosome 9 orphons, were excluded from the earlier analysis of about 600 of the donors because counts were too low. Strong co-occurrence of HLA alleles, especially DR and DQ, made assigning TCR associations to individual alleles difficult. Most TCR sequences were seen in very few donors, while some public TCRs were found in many individuals. Because HLA typing was missing for some donors at each locus, association tests included only the typed subset. The sequencing pipeline was judged likely to have produced a cluster of highly shared sequence variants as a technical artifact. For the cohort, immune exposure information was limited to CMV serostatus. In this cohort, only TCR beta chains were sequenced, and detectable features were limited by the absence of alpha or paired-chain data. Linkage disequilibrium might explain the correlated functional status among segregating V segments, but an unknown experimental factor could not be excluded. In a later analysis, most CMV-associated TCR beta chains were found to appear HLA-restricted, with HLA associations seemingly driven largely by CMV exposure. Presence/absence analyses assumed roughly uniform sequencing depth across donors, an assumption that may not hold. A later analysis associated 16,951 TCR beta sequences with specific HLA alleles at a false discovery rate of 0.05. In a later analysis, the rate of TCR association differed among HLA loci, with DRB1 alleles having the most associated TCRs and HLA-C alleles having the fewest. The authors suggested that the approach could potentially be extended to other disease states and immunological phenotypes. In an earlier analysis of roughly 500 of the donors, most TCR beta V segments appeared in productive rearrangements about 87% or about 30% of the time, broadly matching IMGT annotations. In vitro tests confirmed that a few of the cytomegalovirus-associated TCR beta chains recognize cytomegalovirus antigens. A further reported finding was that TCR beta sequences accurately predicted the HLA-A and HLA-B alleles for most subjects in the first cohort. In both the original and validation cohorts, the classifier was reported to diagnose cytomegalovirus status with high specificity and sensitivity. In a later analysis, several top co-occurrence clusters were reported to appear linked to parvovirus B19, influenza, CMV and Epstein-Barr virus.

In total, approximately 610 healthy bone marrow donors made up the cohort. At the time of sampling, all cohort members were nominally healthy, though unrecorded immune exposures were likely present. The donor was CMV seronegative and belonged to the group of 350 to 400 seronegative cohort members. Each donor provided a peripheral blood sample, and peripheral blood mononuclear cells were used for TCR beta sequencing. Genomic DNA extraction from the blood cell samples was performed with the Qiagen DNeasy Blood Extraction Kit. V is pruned by 1 base and J by 5 bases, leaving 9 bases of the junction without a gene match. The CDR3 covers 16 residues, taking in both the cysteine and the phenylalanine. The entry retains the CDR3 DNA only, 48 bases that are in frame from base 1. CDR1 and CDR2 are read off the germline V gene (reference sequence) as LNHDA and SQIVND. As for this clone: This clone's antigen is unknown. Base qualities are not recorded, but no much larger clone differs from it by a single base.

The V gene is TRBV19 and the J gene is TRBJ1-1, with 8 central nucleotides matching TRBD1. The TCR was taken from a girl between 2 and 10 years old in good health and CMV-seronegative. Sequenced sample: PBMCs. The CDR3 here reads CASSIGAGGRRTEAFF. The DNA is TGTGCCAGTAGTATAGGGGCAGGGGGCAGGAGGACTGAAGCTTTCTTT.